This T cell receptor (beta chain) appears in the sequencing data of a study of chemoradiotherapy in HPV16-positive cancers. Germline loops: CDR1 SGDLS, CDR2 YYNGEE. After removal of 0 bases from V and 5 bases from J, the junction contained 4 bases not matched to a gene. This CDR3 comprises 15 residues. Comment on this clone: Its target is not known.

Using immunoSEQ multiplex PCR, the repertoire was profiled, and TCRdb retains in-frame clones only, with some absent. The table includes tens of thousands of clones, about 92% detected once. Findings and limits, study-wide: Better recurrence-free survival went with HPV-responsive T-cell expansion in HPV16-positive patients. HPV-specific T cells were functionally defined from only a couple of HPV16-positive patients.

Repertoires were sampled repeatedly during chemoradiotherapy. This receptor was identified in a human donor with HPV-associated anogenital cancer. The sample here was blood, taken from a patient who underwent chemoradiotherapy. J is TRBJ1-1 and V is TRBV9; 10 bases are shared with TRBD1. The chain's CDR3 is CASSVAGQGETEAFF. The CDR3 bases are TGTGCCAGCAGCGTAGCTGGACAGGGGGAAACTGAAGCTTTCTTT.